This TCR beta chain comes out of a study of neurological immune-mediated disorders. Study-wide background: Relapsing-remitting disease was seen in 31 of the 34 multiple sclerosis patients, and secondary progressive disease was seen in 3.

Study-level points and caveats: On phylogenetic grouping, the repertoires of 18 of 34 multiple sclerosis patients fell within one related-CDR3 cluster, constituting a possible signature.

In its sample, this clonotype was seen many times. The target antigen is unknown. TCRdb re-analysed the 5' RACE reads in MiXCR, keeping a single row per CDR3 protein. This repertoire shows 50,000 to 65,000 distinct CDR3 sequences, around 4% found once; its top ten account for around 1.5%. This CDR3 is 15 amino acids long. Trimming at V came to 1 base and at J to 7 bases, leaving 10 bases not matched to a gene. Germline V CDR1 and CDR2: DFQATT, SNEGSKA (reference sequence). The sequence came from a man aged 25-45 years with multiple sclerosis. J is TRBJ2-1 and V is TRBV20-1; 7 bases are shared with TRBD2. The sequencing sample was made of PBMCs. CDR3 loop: CSARGIRSRGNEQFF. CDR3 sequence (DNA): TGCAGTGCTAGAGGTATCCGATCGCGGGGGAATGAGCAGTTCTTC.